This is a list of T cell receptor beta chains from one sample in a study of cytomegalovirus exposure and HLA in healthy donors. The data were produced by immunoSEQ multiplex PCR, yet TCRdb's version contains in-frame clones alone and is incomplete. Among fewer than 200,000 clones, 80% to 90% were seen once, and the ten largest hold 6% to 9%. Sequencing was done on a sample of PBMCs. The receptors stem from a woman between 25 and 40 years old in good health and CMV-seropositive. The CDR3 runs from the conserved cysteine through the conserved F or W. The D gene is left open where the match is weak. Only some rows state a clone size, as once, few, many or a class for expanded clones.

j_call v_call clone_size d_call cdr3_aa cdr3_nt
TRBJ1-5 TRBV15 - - CATSRVGTTSNQPQHF TGTGCCACCAGCAGGGTTGGGACAACTAGCAATCAGCCCCAGCATTTT
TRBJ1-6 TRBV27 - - CASSWGAGVGSPLHF TGTGCCAGCAGTTGGGGGGCGGGGGTTGGTTCACCCCTCCACTTT
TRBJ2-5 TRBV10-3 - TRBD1 CAISTDRGRETQYF TGTGCCATCAGTACGGACAGGGGGCGAGAGACCCAGTACTTC
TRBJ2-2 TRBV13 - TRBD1 CASSSGQGMGGKLFF TGTGCCAGCAGCTCGGGACAGGGGATGGGCGGGAAGCTGTTTTTT
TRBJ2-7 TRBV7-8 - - CSSRLRQAYEQYF TGTTCCAGCAGGTTAAGGCAGGCATACGAGCAGTACTTC
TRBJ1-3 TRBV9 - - CASSVSGSGNTIYF TGTGCCAGCAGCGTATCGGGCTCTGGAAACACCATATATTTT
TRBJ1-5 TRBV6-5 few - CASSLRQNNQPQHF TGTGCCAGCAGTTTAAGACAGAACAATCAGCCCCAGCATTTT
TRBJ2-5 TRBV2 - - CATTANSEQETQYF TGTGCCACCACAGCTAATAGCGAACAAGAGACCCAGTACTTC
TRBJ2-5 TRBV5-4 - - CASNVDFEQETQYF TGTGCCAGCAACGTCGACTTCGAGCAAGAGACCCAGTACTTC
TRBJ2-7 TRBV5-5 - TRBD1 CASSWAGGSYEQYF TGTGCCAGCAGCTGGGCAGGGGGCTCTTACGAGCAGTACTTC